The clone carrying this T cell receptor beta chain was observed a few times. The target antigen is unknown. This entry comes from a study of blood T cells in healthy people across ages. A second PCR, run for about 6 to 11 cycles, used a sample-barcoded 5' primer plus a J-beta primer mix. MiXCR, applied by TCRdb to the 5' RACE reads, yields one record per CDR3 protein. The table records 800,000 or so distinct CDR3 sequences, about 47% of them present only once. Germline lookup yields CDR1 LGHNA and CDR2 YSLEER. Trimming removed 0 bases at V and 4 bases at J, with 9 bases between. The CDR3 totals 14 residues. Points from the study as a whole: Percentage of naive T cells showed a strong correlation with TCR beta diversity.

This clonotype was obtained from a man older than 75 in good health. Sequencing used blood. The rearrangement joins TRBV4-3 to TRBJ1-2; D gene uncertain. The CDR3 region is CASSQDRSGYGYTF. For the CDR3, the DNA is TGCGCCAGCAGCCAAGACCGGTCAGGCTATGGCTACACCTTC.